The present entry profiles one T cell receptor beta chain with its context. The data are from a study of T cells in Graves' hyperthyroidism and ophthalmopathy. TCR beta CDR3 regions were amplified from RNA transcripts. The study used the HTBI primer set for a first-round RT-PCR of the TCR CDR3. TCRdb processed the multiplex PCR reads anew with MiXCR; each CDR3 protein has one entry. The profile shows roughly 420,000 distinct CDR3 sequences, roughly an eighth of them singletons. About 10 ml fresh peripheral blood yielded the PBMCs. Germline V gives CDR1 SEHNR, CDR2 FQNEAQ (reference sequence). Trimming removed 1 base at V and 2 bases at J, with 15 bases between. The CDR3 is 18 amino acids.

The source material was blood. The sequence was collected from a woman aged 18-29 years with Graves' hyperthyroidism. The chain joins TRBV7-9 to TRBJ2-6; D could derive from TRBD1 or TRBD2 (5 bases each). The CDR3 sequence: CASSLEAGGGTGANVLTF. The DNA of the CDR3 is TGTGCCAGCAGCTTAGAGGCAGGTGGGGGTACTGGGGCCAACGTCCTGACTTTC.